The entry below describes one TCR beta chain. Its antigen has not been determined. Base quality data are lacking; no much larger clone is found one base away. The germline V gene (reference sequence) provides CDR1 PRHDT and CDR2 FYEKMQ. The CDR3 holds 18 amino acids from the cysteine to the phenylalanine. Only CDR3 DNA is held: 54 bases, read in frame from base 1. After removal of 5 bases from V and 4 bases from J, the junction retains 11 bases not matched to a gene. The data originate from a study of CD39 and CD103 CD8 tumor-infiltrating T cells (dated by TCRdb to about 2018). General notes on the study: The repertoire comparisons shown came from four patients: one with an HPV-positive HNSCC, one with an HPV-negative HNSCC, one with ovarian cancer and one with melanoma. TCRbeta CDR3 deep sequencing compared repertoires of CD8 TIL subsets defined by CD103 and CD39 with peripheral memory CD8 T cells.

For each subset, between 10,000 and 100,000 sorted cells were used for genomic DNA extraction with the DNeasy Blood and Tissue Kit. The TCRbeta V-J or V-D-J regions were sequenced and mapped through the immunoSEQ service, and coverage above 10x per sample was achieved. The original pipeline was this. The analysis included only productive rearrangements exported from the immunoSEQ Analyzer platform, and clonality was assessed using the 500 most abundant clones. To quantify how much repertoires overlapped between populations, both the Morisita-Horn similarity index and the Jaccard index were used. In 5 or 6 cancer patients, Morisita-Horn similarity was measured between the TCR repertoires of CD8 T-cell subsets. Entries here come from immuneACCESS through TCRdb and include only in-frame sequences with V and J called. Some clones fail to appear in such tables; in the studies checked, an unresolved V gene covers under half of the shortfall, and the cause of the remainder is unknown. Clone size and V and J calls were adopted from that table, with D and trimming inferred from the DNA. This sample is represented by 15,000 or so clones; 85% to 95% of them were singletons. Jointly, the top ten make up 3.5% to 5% of the sample.

The paper as a whole reports these results and caveats: DP CD8 TILs appeared to be more oligoclonal than DN and SP CD8 TILs and blood memory CD8 T cells, with roughly 55-86% covered by the top 30 clonotypes. Clonotypes from DN TILs largely overlapped with peripheral memory CD8 repertoires, while clonotypes from DP TILs were only rarely found in blood or uninvolved lymph node.

At the time samples were collected, the patients were not on therapy, although their prior treatments varied from chemotherapy, radiotherapy, surgery and immunotherapy to none at all. Thawed cells were enriched for T lymphocytes with a negative-selection kit, adding EpCAM beads for tumor-infiltrating lymphocytes. Memory CD8 T cells were sorted using a CD8+CD4-CD45RA- gate, without regard to whether the cells expressed CCR7. Peripheral blood mononuclear cells were isolated by Ficoll-Paque PLUS gradient and cryopreserved before analysis. Populations were sorted to 99% purity on a FACSAria II, and cell pellets were frozen for TCR sequencing without culture.

The source is a human donor with head and neck squamous cell carcinoma. Recombination linked TRBV13 to TRBJ2-1, with 13 bases matching TRBD2. Sequenced input: CD8+ T cells sorted from blood. In the paper's terms, the cell subset or site label means: total memory CD8 T cells (CD45RA-CCR7+/-) from blood or uninvolved lymph node. The CDR3 region reads CASSNHDRTSGGYNEQFF. In nucleotide form, the sequence is TGTGCCAGCAGCAATCACGACCGGACTAGCGGGGGATACAATGAGCAGTTCTTC.